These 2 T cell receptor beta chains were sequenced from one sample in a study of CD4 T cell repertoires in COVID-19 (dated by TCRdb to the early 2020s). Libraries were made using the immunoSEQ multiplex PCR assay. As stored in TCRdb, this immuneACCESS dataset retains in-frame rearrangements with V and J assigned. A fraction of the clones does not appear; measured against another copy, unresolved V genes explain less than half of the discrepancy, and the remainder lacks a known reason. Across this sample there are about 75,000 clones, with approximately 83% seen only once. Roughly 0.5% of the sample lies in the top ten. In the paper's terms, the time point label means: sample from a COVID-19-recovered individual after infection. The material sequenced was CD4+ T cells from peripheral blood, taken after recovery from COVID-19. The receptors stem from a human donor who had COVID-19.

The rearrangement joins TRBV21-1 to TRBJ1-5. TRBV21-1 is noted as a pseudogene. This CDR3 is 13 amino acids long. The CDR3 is CASSKAVKKPQHF. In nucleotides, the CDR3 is TGTGCCAGCAGCAAAGCGGTTAAAAAGCCCCAGCATTTT.

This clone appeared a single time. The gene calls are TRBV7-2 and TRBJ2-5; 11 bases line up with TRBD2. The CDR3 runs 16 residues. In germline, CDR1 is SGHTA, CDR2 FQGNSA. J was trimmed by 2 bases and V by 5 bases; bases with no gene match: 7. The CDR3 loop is CASSLGTSGKQETQYF. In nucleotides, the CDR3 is TGTGCCAGCAGCCTCGGGACTAGCGGAAAACAAGAGACCCAGTACTTC.